The 22 T cell receptor beta chains below come from one sample, sequenced in a study of cytomegalovirus exposure and HLA in healthy donors. The PCR had 60 Vbeta and 13 Jbeta primers. Measured with immunoSEQ multiplex PCR; TCRdb has only the in-frame clones, and not every one. The table records some 160,000 clones, approximately 80% of them present only once. What was sequenced was PBMCs. These receptor sequences come from a woman aged 50 to 60 in good health and CMV-seronegative.

A single count supports this clone. The V and J genes are TRBV7-8 and TRBJ2-5, with a tentative D call TRBD2 (7 bases). Germline lookup yields CDR1 SGHVS and CDR2 FQNEAQ. Trimming pared 5 bases from V and 1 base from J, leaving 11 bases between. CDR3 length: 14 amino acids. Here the CDR3 DNA reads TGTGCCAGCAGCCAGGGGACTACCCAAGAGACCCAGTACTTC. Amino acids: CASSQGTTQETQYF. The variable domain in full, completed from reference TRBV7-8 and TRBJ2-5, reads GAGVSQSPRYKVAKRGQDVALRCDPISGHVSLFWYQQALGQGPEFLTYFQNEAQLDKSGLPSDRFFAERPEGSVSTLKIQRTQQEDSAVYLCASSQGTTQETQYFGPGTRLLVL.

The rearrangement joins TRBV9 to TRBJ2-5; 13 bases are a match to TRBD2. The CDR3 extends over 15 amino acids. Germline V gene sequence: CDR1 SGDLS, CDR2 YYNGEE. V lost 4 bases and J lost 9; bases outside the gene matches: 9. DNA for the CDR3: TGTGCCAGCAGCACAGGGGGACTAGCGGGGTCGGCCCAGTACTTC. Amino acid sequence: CASSTGGLAGSAQYF.

This sequence joins TRBV19 and TRBJ1-4, with 11 nucleotides matching TRBD1. Germline CDR1 and CDR2: LNHDA and SQIVND (reference sequence). The length of the CDR3 is 18 residues. After removal of 7 bases from V and 7 bases from J, the junction contained 17 bases not matched to a gene. The CDR3 spells CASTNRDRGKWLSEKLFF. CDR3 DNA: TGTGCCAGTACCAACCGGGACAGGGGGAAGTGGTTGAGTGAAAAACTGTTTTTT.

Of note for this clone: The sample carries other DNA sequences with the same CDR3. The chain couples TRBV28 to TRBJ2-7; D is perhaps TRBD2 (5 bases). The germline V and J ends were trimmed by 4 bases and 7 bases, with 8 bases remaining between them. Germline assignment: CDR1 MDHEN and CDR2 SYDVKM. CDR3 length: 11 amino acids. The CDR3 reads CASSSGYEQYF. In DNA form, the CDR3 reads TGTGCCAGCAGTTCGGGATATGAGCAGTACTTC.

This clone was observed a single time. The rearrangement joins TRBV18 to TRBJ1-2; 7 bases are shared with TRBD1. Germline trimming cut 3 bases from V and 3 bases from J; bases unmatched to any gene: 4. This CDR3 comprises 14 residues. Germline CDR1 KGHSH, CDR2 LQKENI. The CDR3 reads CASSPTGSDYGYTF. CDR3 sequence (DNA): TGTGCCAGCTCACCGACAGGGTCTGACTATGGCTACACCTTC.

The J gene is TRBJ1-4, the V gene TRBV7-9; D unresolved. The V gene lost 8 bases and the J gene lost 2 bases, with 18 bases spanning the gap. This CDR3 is built from 16 residues. Germline loops: CDR1 SEHNR, CDR2 FQNEAQ (reference sequence). CDR3 sequence (DNA): TGTGCCAGCCGGCAACTTAATGGAGGGACTAATGAAAAACTGTTTTTT. Translating it yields CASRQLNGGTNEKLFF.

In this sample, this clone turned up a few times. V gene TRBV7-2 combines with J gene TRBJ2-1, with D possibly TRBD2 on 7 matching bases. Trimming pared 2 bases from V and 6 bases from J, leaving 14 bases between. Looked up from germline, CDR1 is SGHTA and CDR2 is FQGNSA. This CDR3 has 15 residues. The CDR3 sequence is CASSLMGGALNEQFF. CDR3 DNA sequence: TGTGCCAGCAGCTTAATGGGGGGGGCCCTCAATGAGCAGTTCTTC.

This clone was seen once. V is TRBV5-1 and J is TRBJ2-1, with 10 bases identical to TRBD2. Germline V gene sequence: CDR1 SGHRS, CDR2 YFSETQ. The CDR3 is 13 residues long. J was trimmed by 15 bases and V by 0 bases; bases with no gene match: 6. The DNA for the CDR3 is TGCGCCAGCAGCTTGGATTCTAGCGGGAGCCGGTTCTTC. Translating gives CASSLDSSGSRFF. Full variable domain (remainder filled in from reference TRBV5-1 and TRBJ2-1): KAGVTQTPRYLIKTRGQQVTLSCSPISGHRSVSWYQQTPGQGLQFLFEYFSETQRNKGNFPGRFSGRQFSNSRSEMNVSTLELGDSALYLCASSLDSSGSRFFGPGTRLTVL.

The chain has TRBV7-9 and TRBJ2-1; 7 bases agree with TRBD2. This CDR3 comprises 12 residues. CDR1 and CDR2 (germline): SEHNR, FQNEAQ (reference sequence). V shed 10 bases and J 8 bases; nucleotides not matched to a gene: 8. CDR3 sequence (DNA): TGTGCCATTACCCGGGGGGAGGATGAGCAGTTCTTC. Its translation is CAITRGEDEQFF.

This clone was seen just once. The rearrangement joins TRBV4-1 to TRBJ2-3, with TRBD1 identical over 10 bases. The CDR3 is 16 amino acids. Germline lookup yields CDR1 MGHRA and CDR2 YSYEKL. The V gene end was trimmed by 4 bases and the J gene end by 3 bases; junction bases not matched to a gene: 7. The CDR3 region is CASSPDRGGRTDTQYF. The CDR3 region has the DNA TGCGCCAGCAGCCCGGACAGGGGGGGTAGGACAGATACGCAGTATTTT.

The V call is TRBV12-5, the J call TRBJ2-3, with TRBD1 matching 9 bases. J was trimmed by 6 bases and V by 1 base; bases with no gene match: 5. The V gene's germline CDR1 is LGHNT and CDR2 FRNRAP. The CDR3 is 15 amino acids. The chain's CDR3 is CASGLGQGVRDTQYF. For the CDR3, the DNA is TGTGCTAGTGGTTTGGGACAGGGGGTTAGGGATACGCAGTATTTT.

This rearrangement joins TRBV4-3 to TRBJ1-5; D is ambiguous. The CDR3 has 13 residues. V was pared by 1 base and J by 4 bases, with 5 bases between. In germline, CDR1 is LGHNA, CDR2 YSLEER. CDR3 nucleotide sequence: TGCGCCAGCAGCCAAGGGGCAAATCAGCCCCAGCATTTT. Residues: CASSQGANQPQHF.

This clone was counted only a few times. V usage is TRBV6-4 and J usage is TRBJ2-1, with D possibly being TRBD2 (5 bases). Per the germline V gene, CDR1 is MRHNA and CDR2 is SNTAGT. This CDR3 has 16 amino acids. V gave up 6 bases and J gave up 0 bases, with 15 bases separating them. CDR3 in DNA: TGTGCCAGCAGCGACCCCCGACGGGGCTCCTACAATGAGCAGTTCTTC. It codes for CASSDPRRGSYNEQFF.

The V and J genes are TRBV30 and TRBJ1-1; a weak D match, TRBD1 (5 bases). V was clipped by 5 bases and J by 3 bases, with 7 bases between them. The CDR3 is 11 residues long. Per germline, CDR1 GTSNPN and CDR2 SVGIG (reference sequence). The CDR3 here is CAWGGYTEAFF. The CDR3 DNA sequence: TGTGCCTGGGGGGGGTACACTGAAGCTTTCTTT.

The chain links TRBV27 to TRBJ2-7, with 11 bases lining up with TRBD2. The CDR3 extends over 14 amino acids. V was clipped by 7 bases and J by 2 bases; unmatched bases: 4. The V gene's germline CDR1 is MNHEY and CDR2 SMNVEV (reference sequence). CDR3 bases: TGTGCCAGCAAACTAGCGGGAGTTCCCTACGAGCAGTACTTC. Residues: CASKLAGVPYEQYF.

The chain couples TRBV7-6 to TRBJ2-7; TRBD1 agrees at 9 bases. The CDR3 sequence is 17 residues long. V dropped 5 bases and J dropped 3; count of bases not matched to a gene: 14. Germline V gene data show CDR1 as SGHVS and CDR2 as FNYEAQ. CDR3 protein: CASSREAGQGTFYEQYF. CDR3 DNA: TGTGCCAGCAGCCGTGAGGCGGGACAGGGAACTTTCTACGAGCAGTACTTC.

The rearrangement links TRBV9 to TRBJ2-5, with 8 positions matching TRBD2. This CDR3 is built from 15 residues. Germline assignment: CDR1 SGDLS and CDR2 YYNGEE. Trimming cost V 4 bases and J 5 bases; bases outside gene matches: 10. The CDR3 sequence: CASSTRRGEGETQYF. CDR3 nucleotide sequence: TGTGCCAGCAGCACCAGGCGGGGGGAAGGGGAGACCCAGTACTTC.

The chain has TRBV19 and TRBJ1-1; TRBD1 matches 7 bases. The CDR3 totals 13 residues. V gave up 5 bases and J gave up 5 bases; unmatched junction bases: 5. Per germline, CDR1 LNHDA and CDR2 SQIVND (reference sequence). The CDR3 DNA is TGTGCCAGTAGTGCGACAGGGAATACTGAAGCTTTCTTT. Protein sequence: CASSATGNTEAFF.

The chain has TRBV7-2 and TRBJ2-5; 11 bases fit TRBD2. Trimming cost V 1 base and J 5 bases; bases outside gene matches: 15. Germline V lookup: CDR1 SGHTA, CDR2 FQGNSA. The CDR3 is 19 amino acids. The CDR3: CASSLGGSGTSGVVETQYF. CDR3 nucleotide sequence: TGTGCCAGCAGCTTAGGGGGATCCGGGACTAGCGGTGTGGTGGAGACCCAGTACTTC. Complete variable domain (other parts from reference TRBV7-2 and TRBJ2-5): GAGVSQSPSNKVTEKGKDVELRCDPISGHTALYWYRQSLGQGLEFLIYFQGNSAPDKSGLPSDRFSAERTGGSVSTLTIQRTQQEDSAVYLCASSLGGSGTSGVVETQYFGPGTRLLVL.

The chain has TRBV5-1 and TRBJ2-1; 10 bases map to TRBD1. This CDR3 has 15 residues. V was pared by 5 bases and J by 0 bases, with 2 bases of the junction left unmatched. Germline assignment: CDR1 SGHRS and CDR2 YFSETQ. The DNA of the CDR3 is TGCGCCAGCAGAAGGACAGGGGGCTCCTACAATGAGCAGTTCTTC. Its protein is CASRRTGGSYNEQFF. The full variable domain, completed using reference TRBV5-1 and TRBJ2-1, is KAGVTQTPRYLIKTRGQQVTLSCSPISGHRSVSWYQQTPGQGLQFLFEYFSETQRNKGNFPGRFSGRQFSNSRSEMNVSTLELGDSALYLCASRRTGGSYNEQFFGPGTRLTVL.

This chain connects TRBV13 to TRBJ2-5; TRBD1 matches at 7 bases. The germline CDR1 and CDR2 sequences are PRHDT and FYEKMQ (reference sequence). CDR3 length: 14 amino acids. Losses at the gene ends were 2 bases for V and 5 bases for J; bases not matched to a gene: 5. The CDR3 reads CASSLPGTDETQYF. DNA of the CDR3: TGTGCCAGCAGCTTACCAGGGACAGACGAGACCCAGTACTTC.

V usage is TRBV10-3 and J usage is TRBJ2-5, with a weak D call TRBD1 (5 bases). The DNA matches TRBJ2-7 better at its end, which makes the J call doubtful. This CDR3 comprises 16 residues. Germline V CDR1 and CDR2: ENHRY, SYGVKD. CDR3 sequence (DNA): TGTGCCATCAGGGCTGGCGGCACAGGAACGTCCTACGAGCAGTACTTC. This sequence encodes CAIRAGGTGTSYEQYF.